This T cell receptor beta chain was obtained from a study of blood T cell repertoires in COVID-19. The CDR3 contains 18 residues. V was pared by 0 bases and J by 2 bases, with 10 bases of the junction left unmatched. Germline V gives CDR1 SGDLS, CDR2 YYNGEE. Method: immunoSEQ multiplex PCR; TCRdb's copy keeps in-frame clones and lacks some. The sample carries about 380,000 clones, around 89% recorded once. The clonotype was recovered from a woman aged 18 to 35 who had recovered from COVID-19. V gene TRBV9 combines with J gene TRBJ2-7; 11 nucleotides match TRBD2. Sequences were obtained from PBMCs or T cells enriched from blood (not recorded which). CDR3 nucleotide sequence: TGTGCCAGCAGCGTAGGAGCGGGAATAGCGGGGGGGCCCTACGAGCAGTACTTC. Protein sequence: CASSVGAGIAGGPYEQYF.